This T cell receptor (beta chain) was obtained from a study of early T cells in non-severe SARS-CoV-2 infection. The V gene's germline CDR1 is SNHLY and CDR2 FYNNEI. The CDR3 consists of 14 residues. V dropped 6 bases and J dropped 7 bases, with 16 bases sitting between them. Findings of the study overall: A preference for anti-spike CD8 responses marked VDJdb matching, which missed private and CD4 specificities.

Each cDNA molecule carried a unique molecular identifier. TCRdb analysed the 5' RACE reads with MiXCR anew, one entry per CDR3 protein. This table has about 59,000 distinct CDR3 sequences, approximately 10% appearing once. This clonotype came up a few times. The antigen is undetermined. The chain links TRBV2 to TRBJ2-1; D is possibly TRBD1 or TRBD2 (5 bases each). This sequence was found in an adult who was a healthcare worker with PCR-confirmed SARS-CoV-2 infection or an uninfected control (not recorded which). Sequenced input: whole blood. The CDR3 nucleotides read TGTGCCAGCAGGAGTCCCGGGACGGAGAATGAGCAGTTCTTC. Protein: CASRSPGTENEQFF. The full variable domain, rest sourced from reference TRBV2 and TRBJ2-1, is EPEVTQTPSHQVTQMGQEVILRCVPISNHLYFYWYRQILGQKVEFLVSFYNNEISEKSEIFDDQFSVERPDGSNFTLKIRSTKLEDSAMYFCASRSPGTENEQFFGPGTRLTVL.